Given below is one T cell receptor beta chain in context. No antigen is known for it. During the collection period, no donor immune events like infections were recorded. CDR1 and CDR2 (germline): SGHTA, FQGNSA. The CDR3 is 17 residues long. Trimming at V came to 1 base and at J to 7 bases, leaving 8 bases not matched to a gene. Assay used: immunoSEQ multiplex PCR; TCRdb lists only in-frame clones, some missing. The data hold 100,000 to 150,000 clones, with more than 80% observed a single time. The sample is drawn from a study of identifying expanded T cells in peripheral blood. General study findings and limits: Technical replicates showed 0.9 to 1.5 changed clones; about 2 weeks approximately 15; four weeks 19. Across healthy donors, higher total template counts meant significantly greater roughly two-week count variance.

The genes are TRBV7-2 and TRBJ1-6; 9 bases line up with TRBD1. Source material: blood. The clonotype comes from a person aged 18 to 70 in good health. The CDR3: CASSLVGQGVRNSPLHF. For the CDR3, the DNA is TGTGCCAGCAGCTTAGTGGGACAGGGAGTTCGGAATTCACCCCTCCACTTT.